These T cell receptor beta chains were read from a single sample in a study of blood T cell repertoires in COVID-19. The repertoire was sequenced with immunoSEQ multiplex PCR; TCRdb's copy has only in-frame clones and lacks some. The repertoire holds some 75,000 clones, with around 90% as singletons. The material sequenced was peripheral blood. The receptor source for this set is a human donor in a cohort sampled during active COVID-19. Both conserved end residues are part of each CDR3. A D gene is named only where the DNA matches it firmly. Part of the rows lack a size; the others show once, few, many or a class for expanded clones.

TRBV6-2/TRBV6-3	TRBJ1-5	TRBD1	NA	TGTGCCAGCAGTTACGGAGGGGGCAGCAATCAGCCCCAGCATTTT	CASSYGGGSNQPQHF
TRBV19	TRBJ2-3	NA	NA	TGTGCCAGTAGCCCCGGGCAGGGAGGTTTTGGCACAGATACGCAGTATTTT	CASSPGQGGFGTDTQYF
TRBV9	TRBJ2-5	NA	NA	TGTGCCAGCAGCGTAGGCCGGGCGGGGGCCCAAGAGACCCAGTACTTC	CASSVGRAGAQETQYF
TRBV6-6	TRBJ2-2	TRBD2	NA	TGTGCCAGCAGTTCCGGACTAGCGGGGGGACGCGGGGAGCTGTTTTTT	CASSSGLAGGRGELFF
TRBV5-4	TRBJ2-1	NA	NA	TGTGCCAGCAGCGAAGGGGTACGGGTCGGGCTGGTGGGCAATGAGCAGTTCTTC	CASSEGVRVGLVGNEQFF
TRBV6-5	TRBJ1-2	NA	once	TGTGCCAGCAGTTACTCGACAACTAACTATGGCTACACCTTC	CASSYSTTNYGYTF
TRBV6-5	TRBJ2-5	TRBD1	NA	TGTGCCAGCGGGACAGGGGGGGGCAAAGAGACCCAGTACTTC	CASGTGGGKETQYF
TRBV12-5	TRBJ2-7	TRBD1	NA	TGTGCTAGTGGTTTGGACAGGGGACAGTACTTC	CASGLDRGQYF
TRBV3-1/TRBV3-2	TRBJ1-3	NA	NA	TGTGCCAGCAGCCAACTCGTTGGAAACACCATATATTTT	CASSQLVGNTIYF
TRBV29-1	TRBJ2-7	TRBD1	NA	TGCAGCGTTGACGGGCAGGGGGTAGCCTACGAGCAGTACTTC	CSVDGQGVAYEQYF
TRBV9	TRBJ2-1	TRBD2	once	TGTGCCAGCAGCGCAATAACTAGCGGGGTTTACAATGAGCAGTTCTTC	CASSAITSGVYNEQFF
TRBV3-1/TRBV3-2	TRBJ2-5	TRBD1	once	TGTGCCAGCAGCCCGGACAGGGAAGAGACCCAGTACTTC	CASSPDREETQYF
TRBV10-2	TRBJ1-6	TRBD1	NA	TGCGCCAGCAGTGCGACCGGGACAGTCTTTAATTCACCCCTCCACTTT	CASSATGTVFNSPLHF
TRBV6-5	TRBJ1-3	NA	NA	TGTGCCAGCAGCTTGGAGGCTGGAAACACCATATATTTT	CASSLEAGNTIYF
TRBV15	TRBJ1-1	NA	NA	TGTGCCACCAGCCACTATGAGACTGAAGCTTTCTTT	CATSHYETEAFF
TRBV5-1	TRBJ2-2	NA	NA	TGCGCCAGTGGACCAGGGGTGGCGACCGGGGAGCTGTTTTTT	CASGPGVATGELFF
TRBV14	TRBJ1-2	TRBD1	NA	TGTGCCAGCAGCCAAGCTGGACAGGGGAACGGCTACACCTTC	CASSQAGQGNGYTF
TRBV4-1	TRBJ1-1	NA	NA	TGCGCCAGCAGCCAAGGAAACTTTGAAGCTTTCTTT	CASSQGNFEAFF
TRBV19	TRBJ2-3	TRBD2	NA	TGTGCCAGTAGTAGGGGACTAGCGGGGGCCCTGAGCACAGATACGCAGTATTTT	CASSRGLAGALSTDTQYF
TRBV27	TRBJ1-5	NA	NA	TGTGCCAGCAGTTTAACGGCAGGCCGTCCCCAGCATTTT	CASSLTAGRPQHF
TRBV9	TRBJ2-2	NA	NA	TGTGCCAGCACCCCCCCGGGACATAACACCGGGGAGCTGTTTTTT	CASTPPGHNTGELFF
TRBV6-4	TRBJ1-6	NA	once	TGTGCCAGCAGTGACCTTGTCGGTTCACCCCTCCACTTT	CASSDLVGSPLHF
TRBV6-1	TRBJ1-6	TRBD1	NA	TGTGCCAGCAGTGTAAGGGCGCTGGGACAGCTGAGATCACCCCTCCACTTT	CASSVRALGQLRSPLHF
TRBV5-4	TRBJ2-5	NA	NA	TGTGCCAGCAGAGTGGGCTCCCAAGAGACCCAGTACTTC	CASRVGSQETQYF
TRBV19	TRBJ2-1	TRBD2	NA	TGTGCCAGTAGTGCGGCCGGGGGGACTTACAATGAGCAGTTCTTC	CASSAAGGTYNEQFF
TRBV7-2	TRBJ1-1	NA	NA	TGTGCCAGCAGCTCAACGACAGAGAGACAAGCTTTCTTT	CASSSTTERQAFF
TRBV6-4	TRBJ2-3	TRBD2	NA	TGTGCCAGCAGTGACCCCGGGACTAGCGGACTAGATACGCAGTATTTT	CASSDPGTSGLDTQYF
TRBV5-1	TRBJ1-2	TRBD1	NA	TGCGCCAGCAGCTGGGACAGGGGGATCTCTGGCTACACCTTC	CASSWDRGISGYTF
TRBV6-5	TRBJ2-7	TRBD1	NA	TGTGCCAGCAGTTACTCCAAACAGGGGAACTACGAGCAGTACTTC	CASSYSKQGNYEQYF
TRBV10-2	TRBJ2-1	TRBD2	NA	TGCGCCAGCCTTTCGAGCGGACTAGCGGGCTTAAGAGATAACAATGAGCAGTTCTTC	CASLSSGLAGLRDNNEQFF
TRBV5-1	TRBJ2-5	TRBD1	NA	TGCGCCAGCAGCTCGACAACAGGGGTCGGGACCCAGTACTTC	CASSSTTGVGTQYF
TRBV12-3/TRBV12-4	TRBJ2-1	NA	NA	TGTGCCAGCAGTCCATCACTAGCCAATGAGCAGTTCTTC	CASSPSLANEQFF
TRBV3-1/TRBV3-2	TRBJ2-4	TRBD1	NA	TGTGCCAGCAGCCAAGGATTAGGGGGCCCTGGAAACATTCAGTACTTC	CASSQGLGGPGNIQYF
TRBV19	TRBJ2-6	NA	NA	TGTGCCAGTCTTAGGGAGGCCCTCTCTGGGGCCAACGTCCTGACTTTC	CASLREALSGANVLTF
TRBV5-1	TRBJ1-2	NA	NA	TGCGCCAGCAGCTTGGCCCAGGGTTCCTACTATGGCTACACCTTC	CASSLAQGSYYGYTF
TRBV3-1/TRBV3-2	TRBJ1-3	NA	NA	TGTGCCAGCACTGCTGACTTCATCGCTGGAAACACCATATATTTT	CASTADFIAGNTIYF
TRBV14	TRBJ2-1	TRBD1	NA	TGTGCCAGCAGCCACGGGACAGGGCTGGGCTCCTACAATGAGCAGTTCTTC	CASSHGTGLGSYNEQFF
TRBV7-2	TRBJ2-7	NA	NA	TGTGCCAGCAGCCCCCGGGGGACCTACGAGCAGTACTTC	CASSPRGTYEQYF
TRBV19	TRBJ2-5	TRBD1	once	TGTGCCAGTAGTATAGGGTCGACAGGGCAAGAGACCCAGTACTTC	CASSIGSTGQETQYF
TRBV5-5	TRBJ1-1	NA	NA	TGTGCCAGCAGCCTACCCACACTAGGGAACACTGAAGCTTTCTTT	CASSLPTLGNTEAFF
TRBV5-4	TRBJ1-1	TRBD1	NA	TGTGCCAGCAGCTTGGTAGGGGGCTTGGGCACTGAAGCTTTCTTT	CASSLVGGLGTEAFF
TRBV7-2	TRBJ1-4	NA	NA	TGTGCCAGCAGCTTAAGGGACTTTAATGAAAAACTGTTTTTT	CASSLRDFNEKLFF